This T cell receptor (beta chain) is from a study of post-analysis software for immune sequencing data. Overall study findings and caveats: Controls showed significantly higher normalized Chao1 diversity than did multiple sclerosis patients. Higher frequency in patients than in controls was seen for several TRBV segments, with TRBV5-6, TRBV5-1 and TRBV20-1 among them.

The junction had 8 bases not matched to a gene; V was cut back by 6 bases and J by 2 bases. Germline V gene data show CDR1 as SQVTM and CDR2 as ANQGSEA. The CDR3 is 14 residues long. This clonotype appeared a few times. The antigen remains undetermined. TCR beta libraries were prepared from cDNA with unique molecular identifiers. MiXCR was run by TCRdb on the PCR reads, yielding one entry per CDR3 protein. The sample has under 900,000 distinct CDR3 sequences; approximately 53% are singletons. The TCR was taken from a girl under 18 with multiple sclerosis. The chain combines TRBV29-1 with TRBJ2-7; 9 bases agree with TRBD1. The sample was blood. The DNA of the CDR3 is TGCAGCGTGGATTCCGGGACAGGGACCTACGAGCAGTACTTC. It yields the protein CSVDSGTGTYEQYF.